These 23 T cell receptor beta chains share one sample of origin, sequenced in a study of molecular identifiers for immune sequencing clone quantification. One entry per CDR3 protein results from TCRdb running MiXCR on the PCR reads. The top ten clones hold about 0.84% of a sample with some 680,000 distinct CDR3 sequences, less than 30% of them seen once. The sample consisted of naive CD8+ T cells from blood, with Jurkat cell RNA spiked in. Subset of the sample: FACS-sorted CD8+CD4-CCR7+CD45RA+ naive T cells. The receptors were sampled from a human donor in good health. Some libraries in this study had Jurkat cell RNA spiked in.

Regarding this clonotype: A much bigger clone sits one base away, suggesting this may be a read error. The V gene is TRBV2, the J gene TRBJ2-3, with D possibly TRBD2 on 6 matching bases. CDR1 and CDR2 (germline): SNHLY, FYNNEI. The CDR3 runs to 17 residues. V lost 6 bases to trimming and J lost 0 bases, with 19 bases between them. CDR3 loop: CASRRAGGPTSTDTQYF. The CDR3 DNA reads TGTGCCAGCAGACGCGCCGGGGGACCTACAAGCACAGATACGCAGTATTTT.

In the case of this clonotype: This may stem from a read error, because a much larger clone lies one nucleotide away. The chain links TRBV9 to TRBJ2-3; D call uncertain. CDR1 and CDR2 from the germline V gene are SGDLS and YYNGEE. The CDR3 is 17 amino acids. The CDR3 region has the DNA TGTGTCAGCAGCAGATACCGGGCTTCAACCCACACAGATACGCAGTATTTT. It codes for CVSSRYRASTHTDTQYF.

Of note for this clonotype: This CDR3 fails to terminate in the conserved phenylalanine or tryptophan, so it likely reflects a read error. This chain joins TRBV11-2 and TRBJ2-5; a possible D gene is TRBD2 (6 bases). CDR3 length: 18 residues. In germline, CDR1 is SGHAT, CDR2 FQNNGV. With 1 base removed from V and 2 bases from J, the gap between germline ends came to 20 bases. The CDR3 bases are TGTGCCAGCAGCTTAGGTTTTGCTGGGGGGATATGGCAAGAGACCCAGTACCTC. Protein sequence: CASSLGFAGGIWQETQYL.

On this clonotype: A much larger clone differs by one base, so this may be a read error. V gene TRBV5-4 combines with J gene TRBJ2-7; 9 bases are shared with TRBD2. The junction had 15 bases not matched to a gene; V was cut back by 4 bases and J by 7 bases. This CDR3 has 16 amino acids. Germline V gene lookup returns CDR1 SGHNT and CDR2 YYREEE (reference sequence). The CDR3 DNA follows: TGTGCCAGCAGCCCGGGGGCTAGCGGGAAATTTGGGGAGCAGTACTTC. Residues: CASSPGASGKFGEQYF.

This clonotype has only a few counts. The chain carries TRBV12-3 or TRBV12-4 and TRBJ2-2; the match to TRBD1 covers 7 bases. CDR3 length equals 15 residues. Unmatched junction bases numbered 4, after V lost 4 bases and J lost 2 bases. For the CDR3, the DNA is TGTGCCAGCAGTTGGACAGGAATTAACACCGGGGAGCTGTTTTTT. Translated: CASSWTGINTGELFF.

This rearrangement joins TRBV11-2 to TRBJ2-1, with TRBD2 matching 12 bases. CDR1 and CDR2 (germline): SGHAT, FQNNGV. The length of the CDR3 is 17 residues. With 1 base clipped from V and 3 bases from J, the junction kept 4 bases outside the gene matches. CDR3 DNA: TGTGCCAGCAGCTTAGTTCTAGCGGGGGGGATCTACAATGAGCAGTTCTTC. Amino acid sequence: CASSLVLAGGIYNEQFF.

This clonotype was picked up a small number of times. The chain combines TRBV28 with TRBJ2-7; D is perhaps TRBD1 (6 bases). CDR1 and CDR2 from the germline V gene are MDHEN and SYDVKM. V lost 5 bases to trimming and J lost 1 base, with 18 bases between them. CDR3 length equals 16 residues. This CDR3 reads CASSRPGQTVSYEQYF. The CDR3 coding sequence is TGTGCCAGCAGTCGACCGGGACAAACCGTTTCCTACGAGCAGTACTTC. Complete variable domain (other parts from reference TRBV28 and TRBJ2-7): DVKVTQSSRYLVKRTGEKVFLECVQDMDHENMFWYRQDPGLGLRLIYFSYDVKMKEKGDIPEGYSVSREKKERFSLILESASTNQTSMYLCASSRPGQTVSYEQYFGPGTRLTVT.

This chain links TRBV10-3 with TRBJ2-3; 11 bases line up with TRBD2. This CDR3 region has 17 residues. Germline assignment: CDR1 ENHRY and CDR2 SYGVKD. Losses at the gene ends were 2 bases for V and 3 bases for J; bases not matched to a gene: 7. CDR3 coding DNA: TGTGCCATCAGTGAGACTAGCGGGGGAGCGATAACAGATACGCAGTATTTT. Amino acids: CAISETSGGAITDTQYF.

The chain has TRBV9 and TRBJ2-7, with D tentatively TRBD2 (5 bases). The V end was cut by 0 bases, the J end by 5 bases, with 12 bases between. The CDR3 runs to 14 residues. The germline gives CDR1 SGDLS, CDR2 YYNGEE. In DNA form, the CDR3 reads TGTGCCAGCAGCGTAGTTGCGGGTTCCCACGAGCAGTACTTC. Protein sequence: CASSVVAGSHEQYF.

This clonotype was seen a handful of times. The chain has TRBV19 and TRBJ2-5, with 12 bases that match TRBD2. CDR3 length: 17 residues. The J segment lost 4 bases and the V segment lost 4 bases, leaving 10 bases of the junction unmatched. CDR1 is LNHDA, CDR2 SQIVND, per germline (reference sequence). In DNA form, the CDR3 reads TGTGCCAGTAGTAGTTCTAGCGGGGGGGCCTTAGGAGAGACCCAGTACTTC. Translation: CASSSSSGGALGETQYF.

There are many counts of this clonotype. CDR3 loop: CASSLVGTGSDTQYF. CDR3 nucleotides: TGTGCCAGCAGCTTGGTTGGGACAGGGTCCGATACGCAGTATTTT. The chain employs TRBV5-5 and TRBJ2-3, with TRBD1 matching over 9 bases. After removal of 0 bases from V and 6 bases from J, the junction contained 5 bases not matched to a gene. CDR1 is SGHKS and CDR2 is YYEKEE in the germline V gene (reference sequence). CDR3 length: 15 amino acids.

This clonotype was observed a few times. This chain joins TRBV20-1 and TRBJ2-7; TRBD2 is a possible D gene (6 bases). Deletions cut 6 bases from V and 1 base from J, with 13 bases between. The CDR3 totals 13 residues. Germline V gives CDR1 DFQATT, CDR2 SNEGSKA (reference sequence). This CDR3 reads CSAKEGRSYEQYF. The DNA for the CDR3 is TGCAGTGCAAAGGAGGGACGATCCTACGAGCAGTACTTC.

The CDR3 protein is CASSQGLKETLQETQYF. Written as DNA, the CDR3 is TGTGCCAGCAGCCAAGGGCTAAAGGAGACTCTCCAAGAGACCCAGTACTTC. The chain carries TRBV3-1 and TRBJ2-5; D is unresolved. V was pared by 1 base and J by 1 base, with 16 bases between. The CDR3 is made up of 17 amino acids. The germline gives CDR1 LGHDT, CDR2 YNNKEL (reference sequence).

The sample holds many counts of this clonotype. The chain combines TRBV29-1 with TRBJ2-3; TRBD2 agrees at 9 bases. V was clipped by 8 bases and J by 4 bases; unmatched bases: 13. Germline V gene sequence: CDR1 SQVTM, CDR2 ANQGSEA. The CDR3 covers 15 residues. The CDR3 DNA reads TGCAGCACCCGGGGGCCTAGCGGGAACGCAGATACGCAGTATTTT. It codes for CSTRGPSGNADTQYF.

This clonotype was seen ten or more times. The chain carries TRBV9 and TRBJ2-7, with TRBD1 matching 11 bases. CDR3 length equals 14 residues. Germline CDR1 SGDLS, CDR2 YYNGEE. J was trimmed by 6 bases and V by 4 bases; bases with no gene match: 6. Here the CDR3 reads CASSSGQGAAEQYF. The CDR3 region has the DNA TGTGCCAGCAGCTCCGGACAGGGGGCGGCCGAGCAGTACTTC.

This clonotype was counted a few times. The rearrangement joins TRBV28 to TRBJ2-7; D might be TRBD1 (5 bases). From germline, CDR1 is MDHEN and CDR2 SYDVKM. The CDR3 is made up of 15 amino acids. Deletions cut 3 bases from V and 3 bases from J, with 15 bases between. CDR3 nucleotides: TGTGCCAGCAGTTTCAGGTGGAAACAGGTCTACGAGCAGTACTTC. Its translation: CASSFRWKQVYEQYF.

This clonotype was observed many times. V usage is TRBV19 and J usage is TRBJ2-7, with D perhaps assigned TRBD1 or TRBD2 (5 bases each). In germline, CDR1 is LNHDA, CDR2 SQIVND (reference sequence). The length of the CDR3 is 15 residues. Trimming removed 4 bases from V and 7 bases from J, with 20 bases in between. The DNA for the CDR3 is TGTGCCAGTAGTAGCGGTCGCTTGAGGGGTGAGGAGCAGTACTTC. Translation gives CASSSGRLRGEEQYF.

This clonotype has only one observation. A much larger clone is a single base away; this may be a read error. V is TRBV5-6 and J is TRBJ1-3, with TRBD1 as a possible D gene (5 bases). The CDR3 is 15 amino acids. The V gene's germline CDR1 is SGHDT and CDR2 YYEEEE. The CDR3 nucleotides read TGTGCCAGCAGCTTGGAAGGGACCTCTGGAATCACCATATATTTT. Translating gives CASSLEGTSGITIYF.

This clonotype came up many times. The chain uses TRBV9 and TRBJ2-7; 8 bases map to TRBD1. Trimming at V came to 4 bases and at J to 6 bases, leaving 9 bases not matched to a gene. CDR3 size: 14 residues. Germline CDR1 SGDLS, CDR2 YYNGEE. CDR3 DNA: TGTGCCAGCAGCCCCCGGACAGGGTACGGCGAGCAGTACTTC. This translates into CASSPRTGYGEQYF.

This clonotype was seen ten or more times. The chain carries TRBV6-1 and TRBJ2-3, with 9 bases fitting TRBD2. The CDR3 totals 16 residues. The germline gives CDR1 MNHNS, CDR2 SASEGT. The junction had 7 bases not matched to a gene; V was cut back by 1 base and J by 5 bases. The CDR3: CASSEVLAGYRDTQYF. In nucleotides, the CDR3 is TGTGCCAGCAGTGAAGTCCTAGCGGGGTACCGAGATACGCAGTATTTT.

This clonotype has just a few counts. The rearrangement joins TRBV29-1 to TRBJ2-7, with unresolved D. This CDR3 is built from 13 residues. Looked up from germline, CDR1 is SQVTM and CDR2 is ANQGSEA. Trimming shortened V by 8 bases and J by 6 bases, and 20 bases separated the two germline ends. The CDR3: CSSAKSVAGEQYF. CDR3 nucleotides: TGCAGCTCCGCCAAGTCTGTAGCAGGCGAGCAGTACTTC.

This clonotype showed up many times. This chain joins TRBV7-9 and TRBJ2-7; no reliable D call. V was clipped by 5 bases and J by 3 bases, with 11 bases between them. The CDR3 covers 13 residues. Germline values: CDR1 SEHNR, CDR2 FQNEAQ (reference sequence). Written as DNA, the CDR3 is TGTGCCAGCAGCCAGACTCCCCTCTACGAGCAGTACTTC. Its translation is CASSQTPLYEQYF.

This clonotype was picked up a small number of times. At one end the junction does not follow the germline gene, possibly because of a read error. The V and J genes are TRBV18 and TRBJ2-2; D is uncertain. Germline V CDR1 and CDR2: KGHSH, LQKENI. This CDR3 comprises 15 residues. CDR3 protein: CASSPWTDNSGELFF. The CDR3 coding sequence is TGTGCCAGCTCACCCTGGACCGACAACAGCGGGGAGCTGTTTTTT.